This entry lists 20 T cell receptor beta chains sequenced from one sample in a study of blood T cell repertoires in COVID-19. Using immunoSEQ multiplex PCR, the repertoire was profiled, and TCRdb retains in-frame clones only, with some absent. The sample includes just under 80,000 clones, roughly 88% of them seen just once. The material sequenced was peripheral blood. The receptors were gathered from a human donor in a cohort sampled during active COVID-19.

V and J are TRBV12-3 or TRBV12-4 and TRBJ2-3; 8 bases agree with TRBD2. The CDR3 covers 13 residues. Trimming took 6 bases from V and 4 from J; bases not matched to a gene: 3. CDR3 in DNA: TGTGCCAGCAGAGCAGCGGGGGCAGATACGCAGTATTTT. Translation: CASRAAGADTQYF.

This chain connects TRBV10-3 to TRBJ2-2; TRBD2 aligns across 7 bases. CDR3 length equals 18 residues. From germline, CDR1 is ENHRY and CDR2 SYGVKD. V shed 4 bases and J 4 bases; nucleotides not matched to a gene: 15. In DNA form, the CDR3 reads TGTGCCATCAGTGGCCTAGCGGTCCCCCCCTTCGGCACCGGGGAGCTGTTTTTT. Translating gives CAISGLAVPPFGTGELFF.

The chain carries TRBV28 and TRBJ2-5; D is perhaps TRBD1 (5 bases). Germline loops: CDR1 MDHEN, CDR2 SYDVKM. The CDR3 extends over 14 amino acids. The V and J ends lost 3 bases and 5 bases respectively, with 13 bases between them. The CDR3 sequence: CASSLTHRGETQYF. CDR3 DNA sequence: TGTGCCAGCAGTTTGACTCATAGGGGTGAGACCCAGTACTTC.

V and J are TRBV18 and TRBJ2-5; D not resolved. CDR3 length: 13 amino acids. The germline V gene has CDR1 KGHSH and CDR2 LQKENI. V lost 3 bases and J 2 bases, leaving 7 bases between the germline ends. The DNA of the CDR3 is TGTGCCAGCTCACCGGGCGAACAAGAGACCCAGTACTTC. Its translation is CASSPGEQETQYF.

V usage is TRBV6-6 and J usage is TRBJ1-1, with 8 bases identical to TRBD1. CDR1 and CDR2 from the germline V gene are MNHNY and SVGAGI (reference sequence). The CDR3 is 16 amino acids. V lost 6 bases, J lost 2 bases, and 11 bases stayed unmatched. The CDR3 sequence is CASRYPGGVGNTEAFF. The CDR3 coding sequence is TGTGCCAGCAGGTACCCAGGGGGCGTAGGAAACACTGAAGCTTTCTTT.

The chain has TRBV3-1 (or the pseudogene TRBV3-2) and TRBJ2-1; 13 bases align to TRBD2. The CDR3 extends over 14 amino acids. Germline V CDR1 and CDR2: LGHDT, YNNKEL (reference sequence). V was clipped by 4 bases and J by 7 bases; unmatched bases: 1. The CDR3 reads CASSPTSGGNEQFF. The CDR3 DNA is TGTGCCAGCAGCCCGACTAGCGGGGGGAATGAGCAGTTCTTC.

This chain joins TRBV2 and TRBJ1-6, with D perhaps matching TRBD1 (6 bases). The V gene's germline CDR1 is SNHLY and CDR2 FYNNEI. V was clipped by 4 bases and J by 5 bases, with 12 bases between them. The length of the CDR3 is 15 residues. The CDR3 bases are TGTGCCAGCAGTGGGGGGCGCTTGGATAATTCACCCCTCCACTTT. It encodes CASSGGRLDNSPLHF.

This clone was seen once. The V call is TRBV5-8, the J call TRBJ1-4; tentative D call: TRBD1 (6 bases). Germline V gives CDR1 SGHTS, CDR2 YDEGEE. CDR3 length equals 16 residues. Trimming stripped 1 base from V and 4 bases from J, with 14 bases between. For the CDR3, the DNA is TGTGCCAGCAGCTTGTCGGAGCAGGGGATTAATGAAAAACTGTTTTTT. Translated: CASSLSEQGINEKLFF.

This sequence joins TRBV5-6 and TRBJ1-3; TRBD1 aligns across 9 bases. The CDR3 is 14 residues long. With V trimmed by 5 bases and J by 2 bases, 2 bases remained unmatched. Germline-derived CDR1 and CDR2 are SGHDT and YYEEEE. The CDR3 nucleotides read TGTGCCAGCAGTAACAGGGGGCCTGGAAACACCATATATTTT. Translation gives CASSNRGPGNTIYF.

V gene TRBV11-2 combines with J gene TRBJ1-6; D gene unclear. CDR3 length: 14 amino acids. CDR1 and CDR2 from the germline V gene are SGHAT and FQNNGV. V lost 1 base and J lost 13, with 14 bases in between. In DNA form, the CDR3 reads TGTGCCAGCAGCTTAGTTGCAGGAGGTAGGCCCCTCCACTTT. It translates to CASSLVAGGRPLHF.

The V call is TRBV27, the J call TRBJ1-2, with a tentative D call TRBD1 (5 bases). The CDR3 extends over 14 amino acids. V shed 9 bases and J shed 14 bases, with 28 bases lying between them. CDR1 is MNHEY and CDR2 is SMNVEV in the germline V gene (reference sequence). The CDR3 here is CASRPRGGWSGETF. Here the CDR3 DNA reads TGTGCCAGTAGACCCCGGGGGGGGTGGTCAGGCGAAACCTTC.

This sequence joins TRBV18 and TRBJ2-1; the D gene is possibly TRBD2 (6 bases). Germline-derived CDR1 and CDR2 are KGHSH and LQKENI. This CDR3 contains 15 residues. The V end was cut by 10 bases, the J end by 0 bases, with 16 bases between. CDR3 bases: TGTGCCACGGGGGAAGCCCGAAGCTCCTACAATGAGCAGTTCTTC. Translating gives CATGEARSSYNEQFF. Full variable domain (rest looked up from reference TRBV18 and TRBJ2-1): NAGVMQNPRHLVRRRGQEARLRCSPMKGHSHVYWYRQLPEEGLKFMVYLQKENIIDESGMPKERFSAEFPKEGPSILRIQQVVRGDSAAYFCATGEARSSYNEQFFGPGTRLTVL.

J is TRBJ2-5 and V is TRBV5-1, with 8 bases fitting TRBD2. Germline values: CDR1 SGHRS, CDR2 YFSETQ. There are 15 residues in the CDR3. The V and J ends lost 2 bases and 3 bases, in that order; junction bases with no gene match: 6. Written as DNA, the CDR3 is TGCGCCAGCAGCTTCAGCGGGAGCGGGGAAGAGACCCAGTACTTC. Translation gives CASSFSGSGEETQYF. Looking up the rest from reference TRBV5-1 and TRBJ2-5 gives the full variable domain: KAGVTQTPRYLIKTRGQQVTLSCSPISGHRSVSWYQQTPGQGLQFLFEYFSETQRNKGNFPGRFSGRQFSNSRSEMNVSTLELGDSALYLCASSFSGSGEETQYFGPGTRLLVL.

The CDR3 region has the DNA TGTGCCAGCAGCCAAGATCTGAGAATCGGTGAAAAACTGTTTTTT. Translation: CASSQDLRIGEKLFF. The rearrangement joins TRBV14 to TRBJ1-4, with unresolved D. In germline, CDR1 is SGHDN, CDR2 FVKESK. The CDR3 loop spans 15 amino acids. Trimming left V 0 bases short and J 7 bases short, with 12 bases between.

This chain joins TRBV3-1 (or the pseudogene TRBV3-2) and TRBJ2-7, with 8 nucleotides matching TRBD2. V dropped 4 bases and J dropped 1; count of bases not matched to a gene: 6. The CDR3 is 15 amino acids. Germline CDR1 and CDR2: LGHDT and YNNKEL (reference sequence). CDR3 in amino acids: CASSPSGGDSYEQYF. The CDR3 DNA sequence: TGTGCCAGCAGCCCGTCGGGAGGGGATTCCTACGAGCAGTACTTC.

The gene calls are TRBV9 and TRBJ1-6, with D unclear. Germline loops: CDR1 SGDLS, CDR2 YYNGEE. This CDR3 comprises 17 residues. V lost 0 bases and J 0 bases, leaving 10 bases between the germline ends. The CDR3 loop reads CASSVGGDFSYNSPLHF. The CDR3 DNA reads TGTGCCAGCAGCGTAGGGGGAGACTTCTCCTATAATTCACCCCTCCACTTT.

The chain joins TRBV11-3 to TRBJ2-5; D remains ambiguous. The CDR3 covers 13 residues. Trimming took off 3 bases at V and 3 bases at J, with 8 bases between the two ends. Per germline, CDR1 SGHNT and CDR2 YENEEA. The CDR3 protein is CASSFAGEETQYF. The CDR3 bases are TGTGCCAGCAGCTTTGCTGGAGAAGAGACCCAGTACTTC.

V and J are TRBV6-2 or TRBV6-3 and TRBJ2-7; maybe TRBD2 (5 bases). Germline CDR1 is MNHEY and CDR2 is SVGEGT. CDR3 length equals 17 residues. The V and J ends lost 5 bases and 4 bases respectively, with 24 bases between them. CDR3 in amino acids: CASSKLPPPHGVYEQYF. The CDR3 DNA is TGTGCCAGCAGTAAACTCCCTCCCCCGCACGGGGTGTACGAGCAGTACTTC.

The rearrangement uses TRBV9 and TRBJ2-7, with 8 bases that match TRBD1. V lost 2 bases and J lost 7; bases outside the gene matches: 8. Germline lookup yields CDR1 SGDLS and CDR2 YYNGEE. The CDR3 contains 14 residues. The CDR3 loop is CASSVGDRLGEQYF. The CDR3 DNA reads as TGTGCCAGCAGCGTTGGGGACAGGCTGGGGGAGCAGTACTTC.

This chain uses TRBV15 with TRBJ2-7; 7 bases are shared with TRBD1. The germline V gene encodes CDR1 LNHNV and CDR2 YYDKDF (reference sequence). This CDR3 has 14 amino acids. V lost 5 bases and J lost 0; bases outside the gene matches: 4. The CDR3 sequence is CATSRGGPSYEQYF. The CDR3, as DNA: TGTGCCACCAGCCGAGGGGGCCCCTCCTACGAGCAGTACTTC.